The clone carrying this T cell receptor (beta chain) was recorded many times. In the original workflow: Nucleated cell number was recorded as an estimate derived from reference gene primer amplification. Generated by immunoSEQ multiplex PCR, the TCRdb table keeps only in-frame clones and is missing some. D and trimming were read from the DNA, whereas the V and J calls and clone size are those reported in that table. This table holds around 180,000 clones, around 80% found once. The sample originates from a study of blood T cell repertoires in COVID-19. Across the whole study: PBMCs, B-cell-depleted T cells, or T cells were the source of the cDNA or gDNA that made up the material.

The CDR3 sequence is 13 residues long. Germline V gene lookup returns CDR1 SEHNR and CDR2 FQNEAQ (reference sequence). J lost 4 bases, V lost 3 bases, and 3 bases had no gene match. Self-reported history from a screening survey and questionnaire set each donor's cohort. Recovered status applied to Cohort 3 donors who had two consecutive negative PCRs. It also applied to those with clearance or with symptom resolution. This TCR derives from a man over 45 who had recovered from COVID-19. The chain uses TRBV7-9 and TRBJ2-7; the match to TRBD1 covers 7 bases. The source material was PBMCs or T cells enriched from blood (not recorded which). The DNA of the CDR3 is TGTGCCAGCAGCTTCACAGGGGATTACGAGCAGTACTTC. This sequence encodes CASSFTGDYEQYF.